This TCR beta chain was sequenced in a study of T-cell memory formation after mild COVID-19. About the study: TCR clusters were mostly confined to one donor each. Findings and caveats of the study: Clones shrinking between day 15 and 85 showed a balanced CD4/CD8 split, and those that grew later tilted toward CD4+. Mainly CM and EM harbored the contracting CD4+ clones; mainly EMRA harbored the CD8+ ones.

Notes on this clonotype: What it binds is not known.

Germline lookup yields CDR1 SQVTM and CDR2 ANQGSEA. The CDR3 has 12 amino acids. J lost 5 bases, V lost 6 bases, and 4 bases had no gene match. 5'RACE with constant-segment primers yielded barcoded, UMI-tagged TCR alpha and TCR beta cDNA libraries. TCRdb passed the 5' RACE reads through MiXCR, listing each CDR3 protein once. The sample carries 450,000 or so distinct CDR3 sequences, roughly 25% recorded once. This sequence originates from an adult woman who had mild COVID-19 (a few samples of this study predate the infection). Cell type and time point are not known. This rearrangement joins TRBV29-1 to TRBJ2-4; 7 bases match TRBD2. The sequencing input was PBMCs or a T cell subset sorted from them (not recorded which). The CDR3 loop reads CSVGGSENIQYF. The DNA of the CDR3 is TGCAGCGTGGGGGGGAGTGAAAACATTCAGTACTTC. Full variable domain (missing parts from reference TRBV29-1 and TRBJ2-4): SAVISQKPSRDICQRGTSLTIQCQVDSQVTMMFWYRQQPGQSLTLIATANQGSEATYESGFVIDKFPISRPNLTFSTLTVSNMSPEDSSIYLCSVGGSENIQYFGAGTRLSVL.